A single T cell receptor (beta chain) is shown here with its context. V lost 1 base to trimming and J lost 2 bases, with 9 bases between them. The CDR3 spans 15 residues. The germline CDR1 and CDR2 sequences are SGHNT and YYREEE (reference sequence). Participants' own reports of clinical history determined their cohort assignment. This specimen belongs to a study of blood T cell repertoires in COVID-19. The wider study: Sites across the United States, Italy and Spain contributed samples from acute and convalescent COVID-19.

Some clones are missing from TCRdb's copy, which holds only in-frame ones; the method was immunoSEQ multiplex PCR. The sample yields a few hundred thousand clones, about 80% seen once. The genes are TRBV5-4 and TRBJ2-2; no definite D call. The TCR comes from a man aged 35-49 years who had recovered from COVID-19. The sequencing sample was made of PBMCs or T cells enriched from blood (not recorded which). CDR3 protein: CASSLYPDNTGELFF. The CDR3 DNA reads TGTGCCAGCAGCTTGTATCCAGATAACACCGGGGAGCTGTTTTTT.